This TCR beta chain was captured by sequencing in a study of shared clonotypes between healthy human individuals. Notes on the study in general: The authors sampled blood alone, and tissue repertoires likely differ. Across subsets, estimated richness was generally greater for naive than for memory populations.

Remarks on this clone: Its antigen remains unidentified.

With V trimmed by 1 base and J by 5 bases, 2 bases remained unmatched. This CDR3 has 15 amino acids. Germline V gene lookup returns CDR1 SGHTA and CDR2 FQGNSA. Using immunoSEQ multiplex PCR, the repertoire was profiled, and TCRdb retains in-frame clones only, with some absent. The sample has under 1,100,000 clones, more than 75% seen once; the top ten hold around 0.6%. Sequenced: memory CD4+ T cells from PBMCs. The subset: CD45RA-negative fraction. The TCR originated in a man between 18 and 35 years old in good health. Some clones in this sample may be carry-over from other donors' samples. V and J are TRBV7-2 and TRBJ2-1, with 10 nucleotides matching TRBD1. CDR3 sequence (DNA): TGTGCCAGCAGCTTAGTCGGGACAGGGGACAATGAGCAGTTCTTC. Protein: CASSLVGTGDNEQFF.